Given below is one T cell receptor (beta chain) in context. No antigen is known for it. The donors gave bone marrow, and they were healthy. It was with 60 Vbeta and 13 Jbeta primers that the PCR ran. Some clones are missing from TCRdb's copy, which holds only in-frame ones; the method was immunoSEQ multiplex PCR. The data hold a few hundred thousand clones, with over 75% observed a single time. The source of the sample is a study of cytomegalovirus exposure and HLA in healthy donors. General observations from the study: CMV antigen specificity was confirmed in vitro for a few CMV-associated chains. In a later analysis, parvovirus B19, influenza, CMV and Epstein-Barr virus appeared linked to several top co-occurrence clusters. According to a later analysis, donors in an Asian-associated ancestry cluster reportedly had fewer N-insertions than the roughly 720-donor mean.

CDR1 MNHEY and CDR2 SVGAGI come from the germline V gene. This CDR3 spans 15 amino acids. The junction had 8 bases not matched to a gene; V was cut back by 0 bases and J by 8 bases. The sequence was collected from a man aged 18 to 30 in good health and CMV-seronegative. The sample was PBMCs. V usage is TRBV6-5 and J usage is TRBJ1-2, with 8 positions matching TRBD1. The CDR3 sequence: CASSYSGRTGRGYTF. The CDR3 bases are TGTGCCAGCAGTTACTCGGGACGGACAGGGCGAGGCTACACCTTC.